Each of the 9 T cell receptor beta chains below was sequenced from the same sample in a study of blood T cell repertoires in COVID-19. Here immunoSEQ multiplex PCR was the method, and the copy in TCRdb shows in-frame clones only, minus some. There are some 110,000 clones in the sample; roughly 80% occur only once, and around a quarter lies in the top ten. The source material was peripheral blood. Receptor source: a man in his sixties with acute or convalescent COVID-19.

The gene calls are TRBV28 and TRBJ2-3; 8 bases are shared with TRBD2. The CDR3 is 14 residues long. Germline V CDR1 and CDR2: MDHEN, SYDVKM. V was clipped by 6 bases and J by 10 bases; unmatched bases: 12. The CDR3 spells CASSSPPFGRAQYF. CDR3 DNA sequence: TGTGCCAGCAGCTCCCCCCCGTTCGGGAGGGCGCAGTATTTT.

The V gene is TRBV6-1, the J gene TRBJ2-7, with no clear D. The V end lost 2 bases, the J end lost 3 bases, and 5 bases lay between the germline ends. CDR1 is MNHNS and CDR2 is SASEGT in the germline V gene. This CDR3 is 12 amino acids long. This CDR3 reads CASSETYYEQYF. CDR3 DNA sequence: TGTGCCAGCAGTGAAACCTACTACGAGCAGTACTTC.

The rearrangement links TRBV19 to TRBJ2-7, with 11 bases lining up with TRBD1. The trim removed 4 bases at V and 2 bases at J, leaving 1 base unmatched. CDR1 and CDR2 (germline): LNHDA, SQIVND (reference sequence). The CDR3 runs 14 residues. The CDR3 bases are TGTGCCAGTAGTAGGGGACAGGGGGCCTACGAGCAGTACGTC. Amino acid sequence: CASSRGQGAYEQYV.

CDR3 amino acids: CASSKETSRETQYF. DNA for the CDR3: TGTGCCAGCAGTAAGGAGACTAGCCGGGAGACCCAGTACTTC. This rearrangement joins TRBV6-5 to TRBJ2-5; TRBD2 matches 7 bases. With V trimmed by 5 bases and J by 5 bases, 8 bases remained unmatched. This CDR3 is built from 14 residues. Germline loops: CDR1 MNHEY, CDR2 SVGAGI.

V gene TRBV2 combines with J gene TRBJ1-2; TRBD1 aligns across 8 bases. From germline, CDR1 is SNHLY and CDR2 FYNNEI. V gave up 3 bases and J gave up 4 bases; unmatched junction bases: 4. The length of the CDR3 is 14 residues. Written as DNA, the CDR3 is TGTGCCAGCAGTGAGACAGGGACAGGCTATGGCTACACCTTC. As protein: CASSETGTGYGYTF. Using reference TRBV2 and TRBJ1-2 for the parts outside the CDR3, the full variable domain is EPEVTQTPSHQVTQMGQEVILRCVPISNHLYFYWYRQILGQKVEFLVSFYNNEISEKSEIFDDQFSVERPDGSNFTLKIRSTKLEDSAMYFCASSETGTGYGYTFGSGTRLTVV.

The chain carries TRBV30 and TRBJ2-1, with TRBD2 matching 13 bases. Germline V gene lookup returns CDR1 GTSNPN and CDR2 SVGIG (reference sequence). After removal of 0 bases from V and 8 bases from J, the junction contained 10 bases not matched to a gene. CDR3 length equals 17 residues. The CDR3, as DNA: TGTGCCTGGAGTGTACTAGCGGGAGGGCCATCGTCCGATGAGCAGTTCTTC. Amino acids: CAWSVLAGGPSSDEQFF.

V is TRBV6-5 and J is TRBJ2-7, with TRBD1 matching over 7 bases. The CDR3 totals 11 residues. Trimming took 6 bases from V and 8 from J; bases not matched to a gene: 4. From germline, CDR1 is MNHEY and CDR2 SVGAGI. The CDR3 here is CASRRDSQQYF. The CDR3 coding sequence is TGTGCCAGCAGAAGGGACAGTCAGCAGTACTTC.

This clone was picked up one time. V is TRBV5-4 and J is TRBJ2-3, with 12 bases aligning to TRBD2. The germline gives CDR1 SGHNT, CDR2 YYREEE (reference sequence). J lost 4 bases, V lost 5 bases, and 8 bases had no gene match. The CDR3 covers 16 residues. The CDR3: CASRLTSGSGPDTQYF. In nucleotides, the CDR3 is TGTGCCAGCAGACTGACTAGCGGGAGTGGTCCAGATACGCAGTATTTT.

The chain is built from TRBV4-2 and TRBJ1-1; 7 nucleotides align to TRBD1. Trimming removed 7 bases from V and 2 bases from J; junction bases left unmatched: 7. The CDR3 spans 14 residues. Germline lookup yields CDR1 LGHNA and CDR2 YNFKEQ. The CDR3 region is CASTPRQGNTEAFF. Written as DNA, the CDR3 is TGTGCCAGCACACCAAGACAGGGTAACACTGAAGCTTTCTTT.